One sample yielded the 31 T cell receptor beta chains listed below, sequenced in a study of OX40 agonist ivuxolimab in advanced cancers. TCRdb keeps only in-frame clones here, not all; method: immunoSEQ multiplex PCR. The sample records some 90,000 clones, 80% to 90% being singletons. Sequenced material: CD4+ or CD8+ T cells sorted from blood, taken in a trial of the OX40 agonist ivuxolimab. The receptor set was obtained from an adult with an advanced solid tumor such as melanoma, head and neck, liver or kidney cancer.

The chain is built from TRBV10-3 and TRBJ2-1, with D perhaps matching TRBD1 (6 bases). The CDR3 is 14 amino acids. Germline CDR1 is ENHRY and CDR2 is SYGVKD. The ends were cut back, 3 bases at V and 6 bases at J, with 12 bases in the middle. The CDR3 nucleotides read TGTGCCATCAGTGACGGGACACCGTCCAATGAGCAGTTCTTC. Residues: CAISDGTPSNEQFF.

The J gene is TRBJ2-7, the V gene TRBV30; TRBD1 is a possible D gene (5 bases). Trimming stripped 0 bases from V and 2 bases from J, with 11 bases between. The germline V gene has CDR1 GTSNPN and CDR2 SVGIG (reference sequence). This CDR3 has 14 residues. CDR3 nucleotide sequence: TGTGCCTGGAGTGTACGCAGGGCCACCTACGAGCAGTACGTC. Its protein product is CAWSVRRATYEQYV.

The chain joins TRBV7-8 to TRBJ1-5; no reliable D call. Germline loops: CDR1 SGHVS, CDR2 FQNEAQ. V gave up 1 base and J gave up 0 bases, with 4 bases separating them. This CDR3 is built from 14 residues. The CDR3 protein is CASSLGFSNQPQHF. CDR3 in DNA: TGTGCCAGCAGCTTAGGGTTTAGCAATCAGCCCCAGCATTTT.

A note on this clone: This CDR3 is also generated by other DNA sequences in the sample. CDR3 protein: CASSRRTGSGNTIYF. The CDR3 nucleotides read TGTGCCAGCAGCCGCCGGACAGGCTCTGGAAACACCATATATTTT. The genes are TRBV7-2 and TRBJ1-3; 7 bases agree with TRBD1. CDR1 SGHTA and CDR2 FQGNSA come from the germline V gene. The V and J ends lost 5 bases and 0 bases, in that order; junction bases with no gene match: 4. The CDR3 loop spans 15 amino acids.

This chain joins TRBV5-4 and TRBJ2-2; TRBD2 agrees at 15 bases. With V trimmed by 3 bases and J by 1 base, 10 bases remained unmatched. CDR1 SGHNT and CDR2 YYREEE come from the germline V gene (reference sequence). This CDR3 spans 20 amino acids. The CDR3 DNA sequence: TGTGCCAGCAGCTCCCCGGGACTAGCGGGAGGTAGTAGGAACACCGGGGAGCTGTTTTTT. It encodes CASSSPGLAGGSRNTGELFF.

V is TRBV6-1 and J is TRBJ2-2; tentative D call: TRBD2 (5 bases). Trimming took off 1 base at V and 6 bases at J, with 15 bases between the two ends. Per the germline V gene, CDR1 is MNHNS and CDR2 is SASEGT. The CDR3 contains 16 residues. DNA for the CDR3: TGTGCCAGCAGTGAAGGAGGGCTAGGAGACGCCGGGGAGCTGTTTTTT. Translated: CASSEGGLGDAGELFF.

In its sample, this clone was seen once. The CDR3 spells CASSLTVGGQQPQHF. As DNA, the CDR3 is TGTGCCAGCAGCCTGACAGTGGGGGGTCAGCAGCCCCAGCATTTT. The J gene is TRBJ1-5, the V gene TRBV5-5; a weak D match, TRBD1 (5 bases). The CDR3 has 15 residues. Germline loops: CDR1 SGHKS, CDR2 YYEKEE (reference sequence). V gave up 4 bases and J gave up 7 bases, with 18 bases separating them.

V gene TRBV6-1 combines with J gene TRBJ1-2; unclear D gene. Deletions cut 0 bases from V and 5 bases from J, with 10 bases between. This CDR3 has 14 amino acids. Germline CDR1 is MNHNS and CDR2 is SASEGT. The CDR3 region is CASSEALGAYGYTF. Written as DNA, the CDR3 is TGTGCCAGCAGTGAAGCGCTAGGAGCTTATGGCTACACCTTC.

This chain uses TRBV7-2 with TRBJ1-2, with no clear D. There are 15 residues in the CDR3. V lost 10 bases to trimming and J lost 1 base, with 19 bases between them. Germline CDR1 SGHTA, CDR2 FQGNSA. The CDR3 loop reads CAIIPPNGRNYGYTF. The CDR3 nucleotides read TGTGCCATCATACCCCCAAATGGTCGTAACTATGGCTACACCTTC.

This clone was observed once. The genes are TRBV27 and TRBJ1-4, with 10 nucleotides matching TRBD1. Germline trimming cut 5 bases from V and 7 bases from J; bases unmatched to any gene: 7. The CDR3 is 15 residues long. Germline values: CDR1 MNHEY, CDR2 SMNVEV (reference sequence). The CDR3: CASSTTGTGAEKLFF. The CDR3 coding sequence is TGTGCCAGCAGTACCACCGGGACAGGGGCTGAAAAACTGTTTTTT.

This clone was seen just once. The CDR3 is CASSIAQALGEQFF. The CDR3 bases are TGTGCCAGTAGTATAGCACAGGCTTTGGGTGAGCAGTTCTTC. The V call is TRBV19, the J call TRBJ2-1; maybe TRBD1 (5 bases). CDR1 is LNHDA, CDR2 SQIVND, per germline (reference sequence). The CDR3 has 14 residues. With 1 base removed from V and 9 bases from J, the gap between germline ends came to 13 bases.

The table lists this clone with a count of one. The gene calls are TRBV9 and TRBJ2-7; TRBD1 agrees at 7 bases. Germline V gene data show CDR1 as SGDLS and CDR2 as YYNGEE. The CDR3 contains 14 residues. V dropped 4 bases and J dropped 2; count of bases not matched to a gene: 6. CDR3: CASSPQTGTYEQYV. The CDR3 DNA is TGTGCCAGCAGCCCCCAGACAGGGACCTACGAGCAGTACGTC.

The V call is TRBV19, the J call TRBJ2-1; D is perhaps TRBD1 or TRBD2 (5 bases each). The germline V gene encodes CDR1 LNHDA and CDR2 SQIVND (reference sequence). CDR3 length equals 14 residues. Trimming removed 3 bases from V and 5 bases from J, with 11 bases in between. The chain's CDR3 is CASSMSGTHNEQFF. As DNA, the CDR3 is TGTGCCAGTAGTATGTCCGGGACCCACAATGAGCAGTTCTTC.

In DNA, the CDR3 is TGCGCCAGCAGCTTCAGACAGGGGGGACTCGACACTGAAGCTTTCTTT. Residues: CASSFRQGGLDTEAFF. This chain uses TRBV5-1 with TRBJ1-1, with TRBD1 matching over 9 bases. Trimming removed 2 bases from V and 3 bases from J; junction bases left unmatched: 8. This CDR3 region has 16 residues. Germline V CDR1 and CDR2: SGHRS, YFSETQ.

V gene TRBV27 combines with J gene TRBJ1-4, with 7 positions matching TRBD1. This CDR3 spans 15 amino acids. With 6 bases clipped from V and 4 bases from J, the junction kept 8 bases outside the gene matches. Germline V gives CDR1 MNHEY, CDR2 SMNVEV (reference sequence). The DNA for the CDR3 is TGTGCCAGCAGCCGAACAGGGGTGGGTAATGAAAAACTGTTTTTT. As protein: CASSRTGVGNEKLFF.

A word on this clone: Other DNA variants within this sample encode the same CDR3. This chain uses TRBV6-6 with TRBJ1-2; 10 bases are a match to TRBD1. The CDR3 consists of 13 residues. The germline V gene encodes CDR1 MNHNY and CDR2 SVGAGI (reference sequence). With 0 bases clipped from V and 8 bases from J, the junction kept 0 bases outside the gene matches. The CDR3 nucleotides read TGTGCCAGCAGTTACTCGACAGGGGGCGGCTACACCTTC. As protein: CASSYSTGGGYTF.

The CDR3 bases are TGTGCCAGCAGTTTTAGCGGGAGCTCCTACGAGCAGTACGTC. Its translation: CASSFSGSSYEQYV. The chain recombines TRBV2 with TRBJ2-7; TRBD2 agrees at 9 bases. In germline, CDR1 is SNHLY, CDR2 FYNNEI. This CDR3 spans 14 amino acids. V lost 5 bases, J lost 0 bases, and 2 bases stayed unmatched.

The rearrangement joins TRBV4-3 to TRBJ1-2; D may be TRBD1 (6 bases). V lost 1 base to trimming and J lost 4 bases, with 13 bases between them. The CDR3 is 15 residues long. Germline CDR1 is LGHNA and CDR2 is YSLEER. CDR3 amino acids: CASSQGRGPGYGYTF. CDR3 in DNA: TGCGCCAGCAGCCAAGGCAGGGGCCCCGGCTATGGCTACACCTTC.

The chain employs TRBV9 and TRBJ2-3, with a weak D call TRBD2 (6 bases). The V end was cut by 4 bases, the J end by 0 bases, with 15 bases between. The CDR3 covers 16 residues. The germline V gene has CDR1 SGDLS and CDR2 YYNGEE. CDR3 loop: CASSSQGLPSTDTQYF. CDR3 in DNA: TGTGCCAGCAGCTCCCAGGGACTCCCTAGCACAGATACGCAGTATTTT. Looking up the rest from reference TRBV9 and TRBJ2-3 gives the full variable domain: DSGVTQTPKHLITATGQRVTLRCSPRSGDLSVYWYQQSLDQGLQFLIQYYNGEERAKGNILERFSAQQFPDLHSELNLSSLELGDSALYFCASSSQGLPSTDTQYFGPGTRLTVL.

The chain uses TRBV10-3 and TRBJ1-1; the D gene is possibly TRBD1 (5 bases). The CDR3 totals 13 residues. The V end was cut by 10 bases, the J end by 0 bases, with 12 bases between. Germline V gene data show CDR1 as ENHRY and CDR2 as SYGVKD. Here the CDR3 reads CANTREMNTEAFF. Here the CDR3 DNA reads TGTGCCAACACCAGGGAAATGAACACTGAAGCTTTCTTT.

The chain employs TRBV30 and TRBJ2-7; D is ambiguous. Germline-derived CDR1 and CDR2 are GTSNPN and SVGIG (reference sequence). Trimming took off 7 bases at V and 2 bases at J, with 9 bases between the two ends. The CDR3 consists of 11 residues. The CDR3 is CASQAPYEQYF. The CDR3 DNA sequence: TGTGCCTCCCAGGCCCCCTACGAGCAGTACTTC.

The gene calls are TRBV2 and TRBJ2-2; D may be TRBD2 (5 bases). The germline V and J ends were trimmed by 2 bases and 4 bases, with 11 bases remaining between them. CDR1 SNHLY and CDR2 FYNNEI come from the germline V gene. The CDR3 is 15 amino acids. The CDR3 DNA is TGTGCCAGCAGTGAAAGGGAGCTCCTCACCGGGGAGCTGTTTTTT. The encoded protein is CASSERELLTGELFF.

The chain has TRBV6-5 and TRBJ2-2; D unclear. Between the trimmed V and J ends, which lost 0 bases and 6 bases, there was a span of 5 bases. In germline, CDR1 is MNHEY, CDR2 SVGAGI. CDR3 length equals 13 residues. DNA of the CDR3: TGTGCCAGCAGTTACTCGAGACCCGGGGAGCTGTTTTTT. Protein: CASSYSRPGELFF.

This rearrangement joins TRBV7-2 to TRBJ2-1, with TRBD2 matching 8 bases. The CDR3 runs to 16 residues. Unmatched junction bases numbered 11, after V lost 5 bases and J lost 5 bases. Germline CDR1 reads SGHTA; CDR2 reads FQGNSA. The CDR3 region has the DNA TGTGCCAGCAGCCTACGTCAGCGGGAGTTGGACAATGAGCAGTTCTTC. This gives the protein CASSLRQRELDNEQFF.

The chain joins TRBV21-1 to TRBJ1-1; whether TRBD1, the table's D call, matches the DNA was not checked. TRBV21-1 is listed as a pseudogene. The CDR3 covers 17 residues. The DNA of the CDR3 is TGTGCCAGCAGCCAGGTAGGGGGCAGGGCCGAGAACACTGAAGCTTTCTTT. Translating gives CASSQVGGRAENTEAFF.

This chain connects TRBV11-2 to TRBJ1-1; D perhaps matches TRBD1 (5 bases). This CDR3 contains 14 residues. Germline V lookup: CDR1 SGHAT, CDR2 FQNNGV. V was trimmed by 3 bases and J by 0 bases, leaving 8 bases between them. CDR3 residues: CASSFQDMNTEAFF. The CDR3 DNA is TGTGCCAGCAGCTTCCAGGACATGAACACTGAAGCTTTCTTT. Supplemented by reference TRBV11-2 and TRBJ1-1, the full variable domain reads EAGVAQSPRYKIIEKRQSVAFWCNPISGHATLYWYQQILGQGPKLLIQFQNNGVVDDSQLPKDRFSAERLKGVDSTLKIQPAKLEDSAVYLCASSFQDMNTEAFFGQGTRLTVV.

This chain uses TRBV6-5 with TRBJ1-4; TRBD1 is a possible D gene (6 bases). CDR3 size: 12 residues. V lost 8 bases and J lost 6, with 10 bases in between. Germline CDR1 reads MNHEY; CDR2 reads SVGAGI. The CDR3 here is CASGWTDEKLFF. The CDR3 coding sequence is TGTGCCAGCGGATGGACAGATGAAAAACTGTTTTTT.

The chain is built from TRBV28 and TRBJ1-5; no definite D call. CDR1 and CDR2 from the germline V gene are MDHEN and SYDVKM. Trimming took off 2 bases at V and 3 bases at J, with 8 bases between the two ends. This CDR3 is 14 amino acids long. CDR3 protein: CASSLVTVNQPQHF. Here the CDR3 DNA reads TGTGCCAGCAGTTTAGTTACGGTCAATCAGCCCCAGCATTTT.

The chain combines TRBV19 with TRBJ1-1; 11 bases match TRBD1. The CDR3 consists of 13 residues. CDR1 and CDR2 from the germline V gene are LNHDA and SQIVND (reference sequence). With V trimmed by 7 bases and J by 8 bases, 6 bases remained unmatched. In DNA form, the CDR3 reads TGTGCCAGTACCGGGACAGGGGGAGGCGAAGCTTTCTTT. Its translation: CASTGTGGGEAFF.

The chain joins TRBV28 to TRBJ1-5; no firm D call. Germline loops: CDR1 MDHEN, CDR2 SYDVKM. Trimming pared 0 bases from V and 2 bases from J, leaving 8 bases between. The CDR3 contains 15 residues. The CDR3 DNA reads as TGTGCCAGCAGTTTATGGGAAGACGGCAATCAGCCCCAGCATTTT. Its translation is CASSLWEDGNQPQHF.

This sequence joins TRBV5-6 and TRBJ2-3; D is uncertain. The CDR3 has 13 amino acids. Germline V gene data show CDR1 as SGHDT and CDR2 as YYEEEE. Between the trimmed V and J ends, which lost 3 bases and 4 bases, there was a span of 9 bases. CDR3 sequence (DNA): TGTGCCAGCAGCTCGACGGGCCCAGATACGCAGTATTTT. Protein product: CASSSTGPDTQYF. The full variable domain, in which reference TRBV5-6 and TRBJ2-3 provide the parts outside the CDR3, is DAGVTQSPTHLIKTRGQQVTLRCSPKSGHDTVSWYQQALGQGPQFIFQYYEEEERQRGNFPDRFSGHQFPNYSSELNVNALLLGDSALYLCASSSTGPDTQYFGPGTRLTVL.